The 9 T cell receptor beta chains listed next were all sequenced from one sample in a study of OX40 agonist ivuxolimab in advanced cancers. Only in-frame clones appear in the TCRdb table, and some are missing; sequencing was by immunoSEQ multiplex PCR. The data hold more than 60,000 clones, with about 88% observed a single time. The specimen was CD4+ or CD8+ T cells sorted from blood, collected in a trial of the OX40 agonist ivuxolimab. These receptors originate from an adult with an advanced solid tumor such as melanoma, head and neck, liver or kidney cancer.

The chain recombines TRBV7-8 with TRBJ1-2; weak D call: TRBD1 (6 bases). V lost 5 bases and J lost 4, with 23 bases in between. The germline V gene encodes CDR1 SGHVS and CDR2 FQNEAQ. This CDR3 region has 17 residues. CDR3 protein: CASSLYRNRASSYGYTF. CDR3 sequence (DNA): TGTGCCAGCAGCCTTTATCGAAACAGGGCGAGTAGCTATGGCTACACCTTC.

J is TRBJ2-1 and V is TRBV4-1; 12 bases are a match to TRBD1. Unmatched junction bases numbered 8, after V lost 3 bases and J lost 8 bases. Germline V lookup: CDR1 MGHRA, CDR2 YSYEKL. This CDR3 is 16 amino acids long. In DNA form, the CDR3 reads TGCGCCAGCAGCCATACCGGGACAGGGGGCTTGTATGAGCAGTTCTTC. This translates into CASSHTGTGGLYEQFF.

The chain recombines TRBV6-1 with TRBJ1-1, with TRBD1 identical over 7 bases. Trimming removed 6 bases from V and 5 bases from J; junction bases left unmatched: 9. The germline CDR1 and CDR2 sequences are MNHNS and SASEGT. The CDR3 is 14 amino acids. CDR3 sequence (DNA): TGTGCCAGCAGCAGGACAGGTAGAGGGACTGAAGCTTTCTTT. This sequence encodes CASSRTGRGTEAFF.

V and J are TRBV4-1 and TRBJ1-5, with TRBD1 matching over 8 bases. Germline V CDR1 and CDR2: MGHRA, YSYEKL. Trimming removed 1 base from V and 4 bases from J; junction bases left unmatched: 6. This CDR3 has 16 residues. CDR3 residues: CASSQGGQAGNQPQHF. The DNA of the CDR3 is TGCGCCAGCAGCCAAGGGGGACAGGCTGGTAATCAGCCCCAGCATTTT.

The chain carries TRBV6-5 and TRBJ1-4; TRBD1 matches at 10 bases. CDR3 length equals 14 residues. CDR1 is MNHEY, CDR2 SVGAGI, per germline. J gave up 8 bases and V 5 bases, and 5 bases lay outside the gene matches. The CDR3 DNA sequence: TGTGCCAGCAGTCCCGACAGGGGGCGAGAAAAACTGTTTTTT. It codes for CASSPDRGREKLFF.

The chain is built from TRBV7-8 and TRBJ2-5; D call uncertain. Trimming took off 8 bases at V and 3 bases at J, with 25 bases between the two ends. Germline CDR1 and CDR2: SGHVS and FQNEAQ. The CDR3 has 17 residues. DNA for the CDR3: TGTGCCAGCGAGGTCACCCTCGACGCAACCATTAAAGAGACCCAGTACTTC. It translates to CASEVTLDATIKETQYF.

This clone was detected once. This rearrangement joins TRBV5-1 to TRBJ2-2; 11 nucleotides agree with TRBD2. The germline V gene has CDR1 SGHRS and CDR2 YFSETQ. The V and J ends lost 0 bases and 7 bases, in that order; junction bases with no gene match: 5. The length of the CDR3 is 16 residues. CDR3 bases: TGCGCCAGCAGCTTGGCCGCTAGCGGGGGGCGCGGGGAGCTGTTTTTT. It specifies CASSLAASGGRGELFF. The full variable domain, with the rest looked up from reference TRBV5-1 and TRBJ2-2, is KAGVTQTPRYLIKTRGQQVTLSCSPISGHRSVSWYQQTPGQGLQFLFEYFSETQRNKGNFPGRFSGRQFSNSRSEMNVSTLELGDSALYLCASSLAASGGRGELFFGEGSRLTVL.

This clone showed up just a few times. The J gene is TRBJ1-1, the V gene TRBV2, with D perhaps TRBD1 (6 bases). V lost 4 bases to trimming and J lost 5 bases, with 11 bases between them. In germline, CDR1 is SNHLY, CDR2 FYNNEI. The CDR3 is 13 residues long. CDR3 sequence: CASSGLGGTEAFF. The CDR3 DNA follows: TGTGCCAGCAGTGGGTTAGGGGGGACTGAAGCTTTCTTT.

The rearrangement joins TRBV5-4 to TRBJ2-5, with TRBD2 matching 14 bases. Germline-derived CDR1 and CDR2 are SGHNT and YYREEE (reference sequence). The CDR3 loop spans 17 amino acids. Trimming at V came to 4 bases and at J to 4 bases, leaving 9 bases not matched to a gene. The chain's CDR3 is CASSRSGLAGVAETQYF. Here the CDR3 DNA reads TGTGCCAGCAGCAGATCGGGACTAGCGGGGGTAGCAGAGACCCAGTACTTC.